A single sample is the source of the 8 T cell receptor beta chains below, sequenced in a study of shared clonotypes between healthy human individuals. TCRdb's copy holds only in-frame clones and misses some; the assay was immunoSEQ multiplex PCR. Of around 1,900,000 clones listed, 93% are singletons. The naive CD8 fraction comprised CD45RO-negative cells positively selected for CCR7 and excluded terminally differentiated effector memory CD45RA+ cells. The sample taken for sequencing was naive CD8+ T cells from PBMCs. The receptors come from a man between 18 and 29 years old in good health. Some clones in this sample may be carry-over from other donors' samples.

V gene TRBV15 combines with J gene TRBJ2-3; 7 bases agree with TRBD2. The CDR3 totals 13 residues. V lost 8 bases to trimming and J lost 8 bases; unmatched junction nucleotides: 10. Germline CDR1 and CDR2: LNHNV and YYDKDF (reference sequence). This CDR3 reads CATGRDWGGTQYF. DNA of the CDR3: TGTGCCACCGGGCGGGACTGGGGGGGTACGCAGTATTTT.

In the case of this clone: This sample includes further DNA sequences coding for the same CDR3. V and J are TRBV19 and TRBJ1-2; D call uncertain. This CDR3 spans 13 amino acids. With 7 bases removed from V and 4 bases from J, the gap between germline ends came to 13 bases. Germline CDR1 reads LNHDA; CDR2 reads SQIVND (reference sequence). The CDR3 region has the DNA TGTGCCAGTACCCTGACGGAGACCTATGGCTACACCTTC. Translation: CASTLTETYGYTF. The variable domain in full, completed from reference TRBV19 and TRBJ1-2, reads DGGITQSPKYLFRKEGQNVTLSCEQNLNHDAMYWYRQDPGQGLRLIYYSQIVNDFQKGDIAEGYSVSREKKESFPLTVTSAQKNPTAFYLCASTLTETYGYTFGSGTRLTVV.

The genes are TRBV5-8 and TRBJ1-1, with D unresolved. V lost 2 bases to trimming and J lost 1 base, with 9 bases between them. Germline lookup yields CDR1 SGHTS and CDR2 YDEGEE. The CDR3 extends over 14 amino acids. CDR3: CASSLTPSNTEAFF. As DNA, the CDR3 is TGTGCCAGCAGCTTAACACCTTCGAACACTGAAGCTTTCTTT.

V and J are TRBV30 and TRBJ1-2; D uncertain. V lost 0 bases and J lost 8, with 10 bases in between. CDR3 size: 12 residues. Germline CDR1 and CDR2: GTSNPN and SVGIG (reference sequence). CDR3 residues: CAWSVTTVGYTF. Here the CDR3 DNA reads TGTGCCTGGAGTGTGACCACGGTGGGCTACACCTTC.

The rearrangement joins TRBV27 to TRBJ2-2; the match to TRBD1 covers 9 bases. Germline V gene data show CDR1 as MNHEY and CDR2 as SMNVEV (reference sequence). This CDR3 has 16 amino acids. Unmatched junction bases numbered 10, after V lost 5 bases and J lost 6 bases. The CDR3 sequence is CASSTTGTGIPGELFF. For the CDR3, the DNA is TGTGCCAGCAGTACGACCGGGACAGGGATTCCCGGGGAGCTGTTTTTT.

V usage is TRBV28 and J usage is TRBJ2-2; D is possibly TRBD2 (5 bases). The V and J ends lost 6 bases and 0 bases respectively, with 11 bases between them. Per the germline V gene, CDR1 is MDHEN and CDR2 is SYDVKM. The CDR3 extends over 15 amino acids. The CDR3 nucleotides read TGTGCCAGCAGCCCCCGCGGGCCGAACACCGGGGAGCTGTTTTTT. Translating gives CASSPRGPNTGELFF.

This chain links TRBV28 with TRBJ1-1; 8 nucleotides line up with TRBD1. V was clipped by 1 base and J by 10 bases; unmatched bases: 5. CDR3 length: 13 amino acids. Germline loops: CDR1 MDHEN, CDR2 SYDVKM. In DNA, the CDR3 is TGTGCCAGCAGTTTATTTCAGGGGGCGAGAGCTTTCTTT. This encodes CASSLFQGARAFF.

The chain has TRBV28 and TRBJ2-7; possibly TRBD1 for D (6 bases). Germline CDR1 and CDR2: MDHEN and SYDVKM. This CDR3 spans 16 amino acids. Trimming took 6 bases from V and 2 from J, leaving 20 bases between them. The CDR3 here is CASRNTGTLTTYEQYF. CDR3 DNA sequence: TGTGCCAGCAGGAATACCGGGACACTGACAACCTACGAGCAGTACTTC.